The entry below describes one T cell receptor beta chain. This record belongs to a study of CD8 T cells in Susac syndrome. When the RNA was reverse transcribed, random hexamers were used with an input of 0.5 to 1 ug. One entry per CDR3 protein results from TCRdb running MiXCR on the immunoSEQ multiplex PCR reads. This sample has some 130,000 distinct CDR3 sequences, with around 94% found just once. Trimming shortened V by 3 bases and J by 1 base, and 9 bases separated the two germline ends. From germline, CDR1 is SQVTM and CDR2 ANQGSEA. CDR3 length: 13 amino acids. Sequenced sample: CD4+ T cells from PBMCs. The sequence was obtained from a human donor with multiple sclerosis. V is TRBV29-1 and J is TRBJ1-1; the D gene is possibly TRBD1 (5 bases). CDR3 in amino acids: CSVDRGKNTEAFF. The CDR3, as DNA: TGCAGCGTTGACCGGGGGAAGAACACTGAAGCTTTCTTT.